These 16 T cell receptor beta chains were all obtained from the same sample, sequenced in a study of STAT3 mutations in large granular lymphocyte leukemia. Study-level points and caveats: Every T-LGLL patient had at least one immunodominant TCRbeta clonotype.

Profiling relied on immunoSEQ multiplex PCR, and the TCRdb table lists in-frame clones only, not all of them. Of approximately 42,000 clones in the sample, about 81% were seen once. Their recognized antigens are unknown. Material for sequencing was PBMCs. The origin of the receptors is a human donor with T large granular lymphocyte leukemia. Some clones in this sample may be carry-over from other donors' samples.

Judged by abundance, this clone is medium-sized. The CDR3 DNA reads as TGTGCCACCGAACAGGGGGGCACAGATACGCAGTATTTT. As protein: CATEQGGTDTQYF. This chain uses TRBV6-5 with TRBJ2-3, with TRBD1 matching 8 bases. Trimming took 10 bases from V and 1 from J; bases not matched to a gene: 4. CDR3 length: 13 residues. Germline V gene data show CDR1 as MNHEY and CDR2 as SVGAGI.

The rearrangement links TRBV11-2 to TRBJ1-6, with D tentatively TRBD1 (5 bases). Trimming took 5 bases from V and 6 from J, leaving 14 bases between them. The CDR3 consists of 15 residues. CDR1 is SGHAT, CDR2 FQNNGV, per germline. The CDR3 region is CASSGGEGSNSPLHF. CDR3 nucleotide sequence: TGTGCCAGCAGCGGGGGAGAGGGCAGTAATTCACCCCTCCACTTT.

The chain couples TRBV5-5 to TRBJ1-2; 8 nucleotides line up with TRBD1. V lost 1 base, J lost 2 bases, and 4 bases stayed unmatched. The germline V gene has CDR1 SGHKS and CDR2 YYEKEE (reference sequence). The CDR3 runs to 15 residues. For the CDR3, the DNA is TGTGCCAGCAGCTTGATCCGACAGGGGAACTATGGCTACACCTTC. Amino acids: CASSLIRQGNYGYTF.

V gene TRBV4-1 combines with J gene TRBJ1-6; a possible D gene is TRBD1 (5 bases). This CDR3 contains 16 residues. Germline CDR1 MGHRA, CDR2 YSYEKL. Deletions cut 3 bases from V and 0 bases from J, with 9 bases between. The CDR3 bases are TGCGCCAGCAGCCATGACCAGGGCTCCTATAATTCACCCCTCCACTTT. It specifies CASSHDQGSYNSPLHF.

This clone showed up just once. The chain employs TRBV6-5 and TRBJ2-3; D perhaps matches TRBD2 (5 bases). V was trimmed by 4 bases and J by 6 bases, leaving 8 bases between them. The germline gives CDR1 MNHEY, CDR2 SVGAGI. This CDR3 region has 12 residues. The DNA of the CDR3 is TGTGCCAGCAGTTCCTCGGGGGATACGCAGTATTTT. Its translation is CASSSSGDTQYF.

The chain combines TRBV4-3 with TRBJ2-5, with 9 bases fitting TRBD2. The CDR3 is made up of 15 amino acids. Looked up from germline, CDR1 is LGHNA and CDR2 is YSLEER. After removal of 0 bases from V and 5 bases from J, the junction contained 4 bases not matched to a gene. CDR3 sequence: CASSQDLAGRETQYF. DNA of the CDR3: TGCGCCAGCAGCCAAGACCTAGCGGGGAGGGAGACCCAGTACTTC.

CDR3 sequence (DNA): TGTGCCAGCAGCTTAGGGCGCGGGGGGCGTGAGCAGTTCTTC. Amino acids: CASSLGRGGREQFF. V gene TRBV11-3 combines with J gene TRBJ2-1; 8 bases match TRBD2. Germline V CDR1 and CDR2: SGHNT, YENEEA. J was trimmed by 9 bases and V by 1 base; bases with no gene match: 5. The CDR3 covers 14 residues.

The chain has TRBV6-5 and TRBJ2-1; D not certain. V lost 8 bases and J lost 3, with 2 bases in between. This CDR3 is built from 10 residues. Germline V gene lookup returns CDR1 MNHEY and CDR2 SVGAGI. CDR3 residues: CASGYNEQFF. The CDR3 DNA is TGTGCCAGCGGCTACAATGAGCAGTTCTTC.

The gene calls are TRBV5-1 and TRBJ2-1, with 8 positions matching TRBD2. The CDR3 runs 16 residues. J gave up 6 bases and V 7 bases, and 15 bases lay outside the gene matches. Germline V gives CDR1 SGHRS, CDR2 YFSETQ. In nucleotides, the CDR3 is TGCGCCAGCGGGCCCAGGGTGGCGGGGGGATCCAATGAGCAGTTCTTC. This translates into CASGPRVAGGSNEQFF.

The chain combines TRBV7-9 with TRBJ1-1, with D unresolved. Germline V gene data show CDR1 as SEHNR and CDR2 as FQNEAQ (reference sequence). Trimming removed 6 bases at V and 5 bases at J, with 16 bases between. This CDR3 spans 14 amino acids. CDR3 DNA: TGTGCCAGCAGTTTTGGGATCAGTTTAACTGAAGCTTTCTTT. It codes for CASSFGISLTEAFF.

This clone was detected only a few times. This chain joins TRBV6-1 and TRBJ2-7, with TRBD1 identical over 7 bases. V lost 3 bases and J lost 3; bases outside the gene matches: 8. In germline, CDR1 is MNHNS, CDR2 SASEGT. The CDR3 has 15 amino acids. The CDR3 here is CASSDWTGLSYEQYV. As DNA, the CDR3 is TGTGCCAGCAGTGATTGGACAGGACTGAGCTACGAGCAGTACGTC.

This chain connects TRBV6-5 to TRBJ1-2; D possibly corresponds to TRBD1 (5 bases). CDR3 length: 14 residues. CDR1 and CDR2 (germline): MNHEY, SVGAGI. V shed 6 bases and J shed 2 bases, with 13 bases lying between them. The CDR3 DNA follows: TGTGCCAGCAGACTCGGGGGAACCAACTATGGCTACACCTTC. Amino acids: CASRLGGTNYGYTF.

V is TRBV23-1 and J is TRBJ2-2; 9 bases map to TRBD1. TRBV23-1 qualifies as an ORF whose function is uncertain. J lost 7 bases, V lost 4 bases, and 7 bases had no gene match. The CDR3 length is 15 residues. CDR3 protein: CASSLEQGAIGELFF. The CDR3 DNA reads TGCGCCAGCAGTCTAGAACAGGGGGCAATCGGGGAGCTGTTTTTT.

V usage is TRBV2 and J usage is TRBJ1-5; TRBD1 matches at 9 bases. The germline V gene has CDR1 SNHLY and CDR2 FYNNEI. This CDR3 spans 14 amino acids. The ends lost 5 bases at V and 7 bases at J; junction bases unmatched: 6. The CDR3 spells CASSTTGGNQPQHF. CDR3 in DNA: TGTGCCAGCAGTACGACAGGGGGGAACCAGCCCCAGCATTTT. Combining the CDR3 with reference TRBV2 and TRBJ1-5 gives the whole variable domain EPEVTQTPSHQVTQMGQEVILRCVPISNHLYFYWYRQILGQKVEFLVSFYNNEISEKSEIFDDQFSVERPDGSNFTLKIRSTKLEDSAMYFCASSTTGGNQPQHFGDGTRLSIL.

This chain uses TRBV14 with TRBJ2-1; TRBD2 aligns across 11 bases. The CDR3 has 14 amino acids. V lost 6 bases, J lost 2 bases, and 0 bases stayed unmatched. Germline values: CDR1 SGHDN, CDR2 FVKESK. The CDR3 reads CASSSGGAYNEQFF. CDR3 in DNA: TGTGCCAGCAGTAGCGGGGGGGCCTACAATGAGCAGTTCTTC. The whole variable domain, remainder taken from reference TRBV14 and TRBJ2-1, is EAGVTQFPSHSVIEKGQTVTLRCDPISGHDNLYWYRRVMGKEIKFLLHFVKESKQDESGMPNNRFLAERTGGTYSTLKVQPAELEDSGVYFCASSSGGAYNEQFFGPGTRLTVL.

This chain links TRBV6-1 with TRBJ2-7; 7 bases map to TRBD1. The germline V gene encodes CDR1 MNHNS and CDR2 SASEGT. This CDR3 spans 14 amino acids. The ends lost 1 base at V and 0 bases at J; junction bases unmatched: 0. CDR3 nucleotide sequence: TGTGCCAGCAGTGAAGGGGACAGCTCCTACGAGCAGTACGTC. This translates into CASSEGDSSYEQYV.